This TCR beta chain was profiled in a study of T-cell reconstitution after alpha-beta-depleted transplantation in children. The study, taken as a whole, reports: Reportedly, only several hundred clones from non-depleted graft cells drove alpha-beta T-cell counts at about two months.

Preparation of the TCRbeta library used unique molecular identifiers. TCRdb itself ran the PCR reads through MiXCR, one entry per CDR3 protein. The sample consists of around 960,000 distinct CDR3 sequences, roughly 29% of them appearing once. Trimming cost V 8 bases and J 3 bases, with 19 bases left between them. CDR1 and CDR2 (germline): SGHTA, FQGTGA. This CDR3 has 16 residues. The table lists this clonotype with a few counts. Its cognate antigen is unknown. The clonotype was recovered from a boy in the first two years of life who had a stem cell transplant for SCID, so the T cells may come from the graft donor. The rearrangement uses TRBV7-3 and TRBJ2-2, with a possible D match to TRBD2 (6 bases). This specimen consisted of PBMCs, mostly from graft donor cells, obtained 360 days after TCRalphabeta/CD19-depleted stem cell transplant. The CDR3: CASLRTTRSDTGELFF. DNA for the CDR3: TGTGCCAGCCTTCGCACGACTAGGTCAGACACCGGGGAGCTGTTTTTT.